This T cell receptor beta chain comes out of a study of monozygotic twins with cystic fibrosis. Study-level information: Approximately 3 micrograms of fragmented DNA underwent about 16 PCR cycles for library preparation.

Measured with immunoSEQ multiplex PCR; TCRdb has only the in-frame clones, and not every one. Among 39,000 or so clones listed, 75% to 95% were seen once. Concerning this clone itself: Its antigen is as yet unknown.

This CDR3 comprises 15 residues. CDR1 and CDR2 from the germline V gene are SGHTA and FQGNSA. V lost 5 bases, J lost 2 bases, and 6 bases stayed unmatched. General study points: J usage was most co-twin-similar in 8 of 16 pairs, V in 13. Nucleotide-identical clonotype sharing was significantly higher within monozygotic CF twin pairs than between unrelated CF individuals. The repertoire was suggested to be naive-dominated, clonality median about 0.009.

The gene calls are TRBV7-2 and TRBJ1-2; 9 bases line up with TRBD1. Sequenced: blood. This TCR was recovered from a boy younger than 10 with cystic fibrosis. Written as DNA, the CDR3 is TGTGCCAGCAGCCTTGGGACAGGGTGGAACTATGGCTACACCTTC. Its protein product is CASSLGTGWNYGYTF. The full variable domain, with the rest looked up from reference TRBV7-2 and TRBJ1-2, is GAGVSQSPSNKVTEKGKDVELRCDPISGHTALYWYRQSLGQGLEFLIYFQGNSAPDKSGLPSDRFSAERTGGSVSTLTIQRTQQEDSAVYLCASSLGTGWNYGYTFGSGTRLTVV.